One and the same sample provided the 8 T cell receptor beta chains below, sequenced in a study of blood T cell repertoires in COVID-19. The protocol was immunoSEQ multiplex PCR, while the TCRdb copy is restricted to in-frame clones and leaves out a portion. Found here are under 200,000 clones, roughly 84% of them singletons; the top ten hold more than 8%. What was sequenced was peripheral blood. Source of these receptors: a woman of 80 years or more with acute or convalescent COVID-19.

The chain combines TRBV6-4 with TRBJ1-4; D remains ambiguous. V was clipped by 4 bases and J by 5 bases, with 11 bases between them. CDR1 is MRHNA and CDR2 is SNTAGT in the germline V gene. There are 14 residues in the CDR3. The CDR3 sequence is CASSATGGNEKLFF. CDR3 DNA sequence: TGTGCCAGCAGTGCGACGGGTGGGAATGAAAAACTGTTTTTT.

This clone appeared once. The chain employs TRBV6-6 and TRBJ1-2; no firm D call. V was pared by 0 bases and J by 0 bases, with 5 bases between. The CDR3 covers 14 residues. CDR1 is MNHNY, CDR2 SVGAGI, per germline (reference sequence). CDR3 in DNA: TGTGCCAGCAGTTACTCATCCACTAACTATGGCTACACCTTC. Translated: CASSYSSTNYGYTF.

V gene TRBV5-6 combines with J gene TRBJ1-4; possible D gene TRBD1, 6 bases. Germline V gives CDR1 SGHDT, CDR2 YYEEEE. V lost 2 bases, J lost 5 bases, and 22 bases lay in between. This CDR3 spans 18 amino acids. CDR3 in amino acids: CASSLVQELGGQNEKLFF. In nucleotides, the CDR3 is TGTGCCAGCAGCTTAGTACAAGAACTGGGGGGGCAGAATGAAAAACTGTTTTTT.

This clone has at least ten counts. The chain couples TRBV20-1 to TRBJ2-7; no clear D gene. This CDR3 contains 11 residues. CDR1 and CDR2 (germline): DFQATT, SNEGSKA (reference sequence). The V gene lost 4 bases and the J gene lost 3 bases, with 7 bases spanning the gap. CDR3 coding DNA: TGCAGTGCTACTAACAGCTACGAGCAGTACTTC. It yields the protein CSATNSYEQYF.

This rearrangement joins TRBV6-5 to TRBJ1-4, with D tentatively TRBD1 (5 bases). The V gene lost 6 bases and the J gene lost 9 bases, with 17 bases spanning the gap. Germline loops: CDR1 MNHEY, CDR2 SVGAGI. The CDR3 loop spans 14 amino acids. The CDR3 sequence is CASRGRGEAKKLFF. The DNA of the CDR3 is TGTGCCAGCAGGGGGAGGGGAGAAGCGAAAAAACTGTTTTTT.

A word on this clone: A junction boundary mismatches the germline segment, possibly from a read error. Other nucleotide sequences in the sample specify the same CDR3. In DNA form, the CDR3 reads TGCGCCAGCAGCTTAGACACGACCTATGGTTACACCTTC. It yields the protein CASSLDTTYGYTF. The rearrangement links TRBV5-1 to TRBJ1-2; no firm D call. CDR1 SGHRS and CDR2 YFSETQ come from the germline V gene. The CDR3 is 13 amino acids.

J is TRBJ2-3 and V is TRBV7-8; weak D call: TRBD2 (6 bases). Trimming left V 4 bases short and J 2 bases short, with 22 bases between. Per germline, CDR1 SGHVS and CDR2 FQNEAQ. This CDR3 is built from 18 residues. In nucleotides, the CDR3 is TGTGCCAGCAGCTCGGGGCTAGTAGCGGACCGGAACACAGATACGCAGTATTTT. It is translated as CASSSGLVADRNTDTQYF.

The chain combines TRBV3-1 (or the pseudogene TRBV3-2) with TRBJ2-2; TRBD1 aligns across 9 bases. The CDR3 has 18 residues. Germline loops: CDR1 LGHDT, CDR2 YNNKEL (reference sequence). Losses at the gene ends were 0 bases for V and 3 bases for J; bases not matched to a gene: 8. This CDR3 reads CASSQEAARTGDTGELFF. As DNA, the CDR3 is TGTGCCAGCAGCCAAGAAGCCGCCAGGACAGGGGACACCGGGGAGCTGTTTTTT.